The 17 T cell receptor beta chains listed next were all sequenced from one sample in a study of blood T cell repertoires in COVID-19. Sequencing used immunoSEQ multiplex PCR; TCRdb keeps in-frame clones, though not all of them. The sample lists approximately 200,000 clones, 70% to 90% seen once, with 10% to 11% in the top ten. Sequenced sample: PBMCs or T cells enriched from blood (not recorded which). These receptors were obtained from a man between 25 and 39 years old who had recovered from COVID-19.

This chain connects TRBV5-4 to TRBJ1-6; a weak D match, TRBD1 (5 bases). Germline lookup yields CDR1 SGHNT and CDR2 YYREEE (reference sequence). The V gene lost 0 bases and the J gene lost 7 bases, with 11 bases spanning the gap. The CDR3 is 15 amino acids. The CDR3 loop reads CASSLVGVVNSPLHF. CDR3 in DNA: TGTGCCAGCAGCTTGGTAGGGGTGGTGAATTCACCCCTCCACTTT.

V is TRBV19 and J is TRBJ1-3; D unresolved. V gave up 3 bases and J gave up 0 bases, with 9 bases separating them. CDR3 size: 15 residues. Germline V gene data show CDR1 as LNHDA and CDR2 as SQIVND (reference sequence). DNA of the CDR3: TGTGCCAGTAGTATCAAGGAGAGCTCTGGAAACACCATATATTTT. Protein: CASSIKESSGNTIYF.

Of note for this clone: The germline gene is not matched at one end of the junction; a read error may be the cause. The rearrangement uses TRBV9 and TRBJ2-5; 8 bases line up with TRBD2. The CDR3 is 16 residues long. CDR1 is SGDLS, CDR2 YYNGEE, per germline. CDR3 sequence (DNA): TGTGCCAGCAGCGTAGGGATAGCGGGGCTGCAAGCGACCCAGTACTTC. Protein sequence: CASSVGIAGLQATQYF.

The chain combines TRBV5-1 with TRBJ1-4, with D possibly being TRBD1 (6 bases). V lost 3 bases, J lost 7 bases, and 7 bases lay in between. The CDR3 sequence is 12 residues long. In germline, CDR1 is SGHRS, CDR2 YFSETQ. The CDR3 loop is CASSSQGEKLFF. CDR3 nucleotides: TGCGCCAGCAGCTCACAGGGTGAAAAACTGTTTTTT.

A few counts support this clone. CDR3 region: CASSRTLGGTQHF. As DNA, the CDR3 is TGTGCCAGCAGTCGGACATTGGGGGGGACCCAGCATTTT. The gene calls are TRBV27 and TRBJ1-5, with D possibly matching TRBD1 (5 bases). V lost 5 bases, J lost 11 bases, and 16 bases lay in between. The germline V gene encodes CDR1 MNHEY and CDR2 SMNVEV (reference sequence). The length of the CDR3 is 13 residues.

The rearrangement links TRBV11-2 to TRBJ1-5, with 7 bases that match TRBD1. This CDR3 contains 16 residues. After removal of 5 bases from V and 3 bases from J, the junction contained 10 bases not matched to a gene. Germline lookup yields CDR1 SGHAT and CDR2 FQNNGV. The CDR3 region has the DNA TGTGCCAGCAGCCTTCTCATGGGACAGACCAATCAGCCCCAGCATTTT. It specifies CASSLLMGQTNQPQHF.

J is TRBJ1-6 and V is TRBV7-2; 12 bases line up with TRBD1. Per the germline V gene, CDR1 is SGHTA and CDR2 is FQGNSA. CDR3 length: 17 residues. The V and J ends lost 1 base and 8 bases, in that order; junction bases with no gene match: 6. For the CDR3, the DNA is TGTGCCAGCAGCTTAGGCGGGGGACAGGGGGCGGATTCACCCCTCCACTTT. Translated, it gives CASSLGGGQGADSPLHF.

This chain joins TRBV4-1 and TRBJ2-1, with TRBD2 matching 11 bases. The CDR3 sequence is 16 residues long. V lost 0 bases, J lost 9 bases, and 7 bases stayed unmatched. Germline V gene lookup returns CDR1 MGHRA and CDR2 YSYEKL. The CDR3 nucleotides read TGCGCCAGCAGCCAAGACACTAGCGGGAGCTTCGGTGAGCAGTTCTTC. Encoded protein: CASSQDTSGSFGEQFF.

This chain links TRBV2 with TRBJ2-7; 11 positions agree with TRBD2. This CDR3 region has 15 residues. V was clipped by 3 bases and J by 7 bases; unmatched bases: 8. Germline loops: CDR1 SNHLY, CDR2 FYNNEI. The CDR3 is CASSDRLAGINEQYF. CDR3 DNA: TGTGCCAGCAGTGATAGACTAGCGGGGATTAATGAGCAGTACTTC.

The V gene is TRBV4-3, the J gene TRBJ1-2, with D perhaps matching TRBD1 (5 bases). Germline loops: CDR1 LGHNA, CDR2 YSLEER. V was clipped by 0 bases and J by 8 bases, with 16 bases between them. The CDR3 is 15 amino acids. The CDR3 protein is CASSQDWGREGGYTF. CDR3 DNA sequence: TGCGCCAGCAGCCAAGATTGGGGCAGGGAAGGCGGCTACACCTTC.

The J gene is TRBJ1-1, the V gene TRBV7-9; no definite D call. The V end was cut by 5 bases, the J end by 1 base, with 5 bases between. This CDR3 is built from 12 residues. Germline V gene data show CDR1 as SEHNR and CDR2 as FQNEAQ (reference sequence). The CDR3 coding sequence is TGTGCCAGCAGCCCCTGGAACACTGAAGCTTTCTTT. Its protein is CASSPWNTEAFF. The full variable domain, its missing parts supplied by reference TRBV7-9 and TRBJ1-1, is DTGVSQNPRHKITKRGQNVTFRCDPISEHNRLYWYRQTLGQGPEFLTYFQNEAQLEKSRLLSDRFSAERPKGSFSTLEIQRTEQGDSAMYLCASSPWNTEAFFGQGTRLTVV.

This clone was seen a single time. The chain combines TRBV25-1 with TRBJ2-7, with TRBD1 identical over 11 bases. V shed 10 bases, J shed 2 bases, and the junction held 10 bases outside the gene matches. The germline gives CDR1 MGHDK, CDR2 SYGVNS. The length of the CDR3 is 15 residues. The CDR3 DNA reads TGTGCCACCTCCTACCCGGGACAGGGGGCCTACGAGCAGTACTTC. Encoded protein: CATSYPGQGAYEQYF.

The rearrangement joins TRBV14 to TRBJ1-2; the D is unclear. CDR3 length: 12 residues. Germline CDR1 reads SGHDN; CDR2 reads FVKESK. V was cut by 0 bases and J by 7 bases, with 6 bases left in between. CDR3 bases: TGTGCCAGCAGCCAAGATGGGAGTGGCTACACCTTC. Translating gives CASSQDGSGYTF.

The V gene is TRBV15, the J gene TRBJ2-3, with D unresolved. With 5 bases removed from V and 4 bases from J, the gap between germline ends came to 10 bases. Germline CDR1 is LNHNV and CDR2 is YYDKDF (reference sequence). CDR3 length: 13 residues. The CDR3 reads CATSPPGADTQYF. As DNA, the CDR3 is TGTGCCACCAGCCCTCCCGGAGCAGATACGCAGTATTTT.

The chain combines TRBV6-2 or TRBV6-3 with TRBJ2-2, with 7 bases matching TRBD1. The CDR3 is 15 amino acids. CDR1 and CDR2 from the germline V gene are MNHEY and SVGEGT. Trimming cost V 6 bases and J 0 bases; bases outside gene matches: 4. CDR3 protein: CASSRQGPNTGELFF. CDR3 DNA sequence: TGTGCCAGCAGCCGACAGGGACCGAACACCGGGGAGCTGTTTTTT.

V gene TRBV5-5 combines with J gene TRBJ1-2; TRBD1 matches at 10 bases. Germline CDR1 reads SGHKS; CDR2 reads YYEKEE (reference sequence). The CDR3 loop spans 18 amino acids. After removal of 1 base from V and 4 bases from J, the junction contained 13 bases not matched to a gene. The CDR3 DNA follows: TGTGCCAGCAGCTTGCGGTCCAGCGACAGGGGGCTTCTCTATGGCTACACCTTC. Translated, it gives CASSLRSSDRGLLYGYTF.

The chain uses TRBV5-5 and TRBJ1-2; possibly TRBD1 for D (5 bases). The CDR3 spans 14 residues. The V gene lost 3 bases and the J gene lost 4 bases, with 13 bases spanning the gap. The germline gives CDR1 SGHKS, CDR2 YYEKEE (reference sequence). The CDR3 protein is CASSSQTDLYGYTF. The DNA for the CDR3 is TGTGCCAGCAGCTCCCAGACAGACCTCTATGGCTACACCTTC.